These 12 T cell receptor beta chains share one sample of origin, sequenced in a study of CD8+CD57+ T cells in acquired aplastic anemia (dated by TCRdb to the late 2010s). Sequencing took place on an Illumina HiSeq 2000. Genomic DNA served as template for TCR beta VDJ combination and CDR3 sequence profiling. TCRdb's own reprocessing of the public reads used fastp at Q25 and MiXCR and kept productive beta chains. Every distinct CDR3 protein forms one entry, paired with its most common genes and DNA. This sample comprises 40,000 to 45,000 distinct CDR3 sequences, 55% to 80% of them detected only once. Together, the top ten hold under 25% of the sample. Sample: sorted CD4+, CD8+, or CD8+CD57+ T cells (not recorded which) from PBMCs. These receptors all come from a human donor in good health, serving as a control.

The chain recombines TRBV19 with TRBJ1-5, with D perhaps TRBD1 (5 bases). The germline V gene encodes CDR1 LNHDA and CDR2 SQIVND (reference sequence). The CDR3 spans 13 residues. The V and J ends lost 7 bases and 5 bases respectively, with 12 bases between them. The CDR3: CASTRRGDQPQHF. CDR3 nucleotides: TGTGCCAGTACCAGACGGGGGGATCAGCCCCAGCATTTT.

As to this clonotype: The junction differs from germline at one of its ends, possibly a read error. The DNA of the CDR3 is TGTGCCAGTAGTATGGGGACACCGAACACCGAGGAGCTGTTTTTT. Translating it yields CASSMGTPNTEELFF. V is TRBV19 and J is TRBJ2-2; D possibly corresponds to TRBD1 (6 bases). CDR3 length: 15 residues. Looked up from germline, CDR1 is LNHDA and CDR2 is SQIVND (reference sequence).

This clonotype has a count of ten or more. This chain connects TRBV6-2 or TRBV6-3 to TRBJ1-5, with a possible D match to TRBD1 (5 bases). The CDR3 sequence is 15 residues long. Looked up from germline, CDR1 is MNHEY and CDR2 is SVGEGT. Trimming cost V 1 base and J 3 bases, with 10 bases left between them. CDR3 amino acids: CASSYLDIFNQPQHF. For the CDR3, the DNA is TGTGCCAGCAGTTACTTGGACATTTTCAATCAGCCCCAGCATTTT.

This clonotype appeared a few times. CDR3 protein: CASSSDRLWFQHF. The DNA of the CDR3 is TGTGCCAGTAGCTCGGACAGGTTGTGGTTCCAGCATTTT. The genes are TRBV19 and TRBJ1-5; 7 bases match TRBD1. The CDR3 length is 13 residues. Unmatched junction bases numbered 11, after V lost 6 bases and J lost 12 bases. CDR1 is LNHDA and CDR2 is SQIVND in the germline V gene (reference sequence).

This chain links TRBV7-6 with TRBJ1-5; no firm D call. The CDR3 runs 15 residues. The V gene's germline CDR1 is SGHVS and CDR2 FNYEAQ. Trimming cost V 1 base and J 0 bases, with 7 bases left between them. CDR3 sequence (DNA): TGTGCCAGCAGCTTAGGAGACGCTAGCAATCAGCCCCAGCATTTT. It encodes CASSLGDASNQPQHF.

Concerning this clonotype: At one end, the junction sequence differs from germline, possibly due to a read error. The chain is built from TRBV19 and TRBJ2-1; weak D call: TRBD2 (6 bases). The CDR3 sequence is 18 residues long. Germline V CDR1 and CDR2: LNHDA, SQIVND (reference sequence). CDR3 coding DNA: TGTGCCGGTAGTATAGAGGTGGTCGCTAGCGAGGGGTACAATGAGCAGTTCTTC. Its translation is CAGSIEVVASEGYNEQFF.

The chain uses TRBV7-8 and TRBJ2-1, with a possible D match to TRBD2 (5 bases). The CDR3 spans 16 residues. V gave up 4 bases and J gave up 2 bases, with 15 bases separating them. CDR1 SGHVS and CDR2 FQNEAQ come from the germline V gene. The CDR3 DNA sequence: TGTGCCAGCAGCTCCCGACCGACGGGAACCTACAATGAGCAGTTCTTC. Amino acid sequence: CASSSRPTGTYNEQFF.

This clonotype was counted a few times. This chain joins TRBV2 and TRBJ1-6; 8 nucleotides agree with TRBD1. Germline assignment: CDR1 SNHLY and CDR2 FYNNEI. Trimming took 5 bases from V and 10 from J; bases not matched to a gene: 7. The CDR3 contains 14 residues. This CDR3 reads CASSSTGGYSPLHF. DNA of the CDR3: TGTGCCAGCAGTTCTACAGGGGGTTACTCACCCCTCCACTTT. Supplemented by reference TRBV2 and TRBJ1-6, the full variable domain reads EPEVTQTPSHQVTQMGQEVILRCVPISNHLYFYWYRQILGQKVEFLVSFYNNEISEKSEIFDDQFSVERPDGSNFTLKIRSTKLEDSAMYFCASSSTGGYSPLHFGNGTRLTVT.

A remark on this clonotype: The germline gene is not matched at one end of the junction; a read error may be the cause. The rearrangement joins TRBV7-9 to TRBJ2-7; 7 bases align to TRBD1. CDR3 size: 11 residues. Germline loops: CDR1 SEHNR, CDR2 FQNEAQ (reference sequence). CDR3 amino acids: CASSLEGTVTF. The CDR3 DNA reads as TGTGCCAGCAGCTTAGAAGGGACAGTGACTTTC.

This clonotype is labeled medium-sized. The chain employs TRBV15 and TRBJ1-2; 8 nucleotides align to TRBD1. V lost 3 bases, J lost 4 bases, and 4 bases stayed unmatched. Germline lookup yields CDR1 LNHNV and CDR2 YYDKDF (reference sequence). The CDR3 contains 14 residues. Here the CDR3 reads CATSRDRAGYGYTF. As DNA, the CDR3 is TGTGCCACCAGCAGGGACAGGGCAGGCTATGGCTACACCTTC.

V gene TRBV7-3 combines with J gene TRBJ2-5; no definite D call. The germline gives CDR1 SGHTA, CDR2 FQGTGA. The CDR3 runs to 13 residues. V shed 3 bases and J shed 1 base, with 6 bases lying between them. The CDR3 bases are TGTGCCAGCAGCTTTGGGCCCCAAGAGACCCAGTACTTC. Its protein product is CASSFGPQETQYF.

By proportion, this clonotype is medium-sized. The CDR3 bases are TGTGCCAGTAGTTGGACAGGGCAGATCAATGAGCAGTTCTTC. It translates to CASSWTGQINEQFF. The chain joins TRBV19 to TRBJ2-1; TRBD1 matches at 8 bases. Germline CDR1 and CDR2: LNHDA and SQIVND (reference sequence). This CDR3 has 14 residues. Trimming at V came to 5 bases and at J to 6 bases, leaving 6 bases not matched to a gene.